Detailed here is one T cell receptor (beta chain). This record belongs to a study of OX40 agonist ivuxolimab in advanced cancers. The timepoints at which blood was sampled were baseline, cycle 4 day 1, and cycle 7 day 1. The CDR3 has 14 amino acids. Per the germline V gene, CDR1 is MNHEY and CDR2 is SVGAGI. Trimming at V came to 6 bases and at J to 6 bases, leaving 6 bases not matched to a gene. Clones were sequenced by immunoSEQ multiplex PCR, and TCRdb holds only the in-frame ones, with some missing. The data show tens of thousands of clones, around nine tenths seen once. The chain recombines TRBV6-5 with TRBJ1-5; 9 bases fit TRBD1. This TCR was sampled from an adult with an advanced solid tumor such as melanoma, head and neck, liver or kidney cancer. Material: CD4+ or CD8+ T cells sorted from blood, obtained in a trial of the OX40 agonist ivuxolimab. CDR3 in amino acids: CASSEGQGFQPQHF. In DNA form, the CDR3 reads TGTGCCAGCAGCGAGGGACAGGGTTTTCAGCCCCAGCATTTT.